This paragraph reports one TCR beta chain. The antigen remains undetermined. Libraries for TCRalpha and TCRbeta carried sample barcodes and unique molecular identifiers via 5'RACE. Using its own MiXCR run on the 5' RACE reads, TCRdb lists one record per CDR3 protein. The table has 350,000 to 500,000 distinct CDR3 sequences, about 20% seen once; the top ten hold about a fifth. This entry is derived from a study of T-cell memory formation after mild COVID-19. Study-wide context: Among the donors, TCR clusters were largely specific to each donor. Findings and caveats of the study: Contracting CD8+ clones were enriched in EMRA, CD4+ mainly in CM and EM.

The TCR originated in a man younger than 35 who had mild COVID-19 (a few samples of this study predate the infection). Cell type and time point are not known. The sequencing input was PBMCs or a T cell subset sorted from them (not recorded which).

In DNA, the CDR3 is TGTGCCAGCTCAACGACAGGGGACACCGGGGAGCTGTTTTTT. This sequence encodes CASSTTGDTGELFF. The chain carries TRBV18 and TRBJ2-2, with 8 bases identical to TRBD1. This CDR3 comprises 14 residues. Looked up from germline, CDR1 is KGHSH and CDR2 is LQKENI. V gave up 5 bases and J gave up 3 bases; unmatched junction bases: 2.